This T cell receptor (beta chain) was sequenced in a study of cytomegalovirus exposure and HLA in healthy donors. This clone was seen a handful of times. Amplification used 60 Vbeta primers and 13 Jbeta primers. Profiled with immunoSEQ multiplex PCR; TCRdb holds only in-frame clones, not every one. Found here are 150,000 or so clones, roughly 9.8% of them singletons; the top ten hold less than 2%. The source of this sequence is a man in his fifties or sixties in good health and CMV-seronegative. Sequenced material: PBMCs.

The chain's CDR3 is CASSLNRGSYEQYF. In DNA, the CDR3 is TGTGCCAGCAGTCTTAACAGGGGATCCTACGAGCAGTACTTC. The chain links TRBV7-2 to TRBJ2-7; 7 positions match TRBD1. V gave up 6 bases and J gave up 1 base; unmatched junction bases: 6. Germline V lookup: CDR1 SGHTA, CDR2 FQGNSA. This CDR3 comprises 14 residues.